The text below deals with one TCR beta chain. Its antigen is unidentified. Expressed TCRB transcripts were sequenced after all isolated RNA was converted to cDNA. Assay used: immunoSEQ multiplex PCR; TCRdb lists only in-frame clones, some missing. The sample includes 250,000 to 300,000 clones, roughly an eighth seen only once; the top ten take under 0.02%. The source of the sample is a study of beta chain features in type 1 diabetes. Findings of the study overall: Using cDNA template may skew counts toward highly expressing activated cells. Moderate but significant shortening of TCRB CDR3s was recorded in all four CD4+ subsets from Type 1 diabetes patients. Among patients, naive, central memory and Treg TCRB repertoires appeared more similar than among healthy donors. Insertions were fewer and deletions more numerous at VDJ junctions in type 1 diabetes patients.

Germline CDR1 and CDR2: SGDLS and YYNGEE. Trimming cost V 1 base and J 1 base, with 15 bases left between them. The CDR3 covers 17 residues. The TCR was taken from a man aged 30 to 39 with type 1 diabetes. This rearrangement joins TRBV9 to TRBJ2-1, with D possibly TRBD2 on 5 matching bases. The sample comprised naive CD4+ T cells from blood. The CDR3 region has the DNA TGTGCCAGCAGCGTAAGAAGCGGAGGTGGTTCCTACAATGAGCAGTTCTTC. Its translation is CASSVRSGGGSYNEQFF.